One sample yielded the 3 T cell receptor beta chains listed below, sequenced in a study of blood T cell repertoires in COVID-19. The data were produced by immunoSEQ multiplex PCR, yet TCRdb's version contains in-frame clones alone and is incomplete. The sample gives about 310,000 clones, roughly 87% of which show up once; 1% is in the top ten. Material for sequencing was peripheral blood. These receptors were obtained from a man over 45 with active or convalescent COVID-19.

This clone has a single count. V usage is TRBV6-6 and J usage is TRBJ1-2; 10 bases are shared with TRBD1. CDR1 and CDR2 (germline): MNHNY, SVGAGI (reference sequence). V shed 2 bases and J 6 bases; nucleotides not matched to a gene: 6. CDR3 length: 15 amino acids. The CDR3 spells CASSYRRQGADGYTF. Written as DNA, the CDR3 is TGTGCCAGCAGTTACCGGCGACAGGGGGCGGATGGCTACACCTTC.

This clone appeared a few times. The CDR3 nucleotides are TGCGCCAGCAGCTTGGGAGACTTCTTTAGCACAGATACGCAGTATTTT. It yields the protein CASSLGDFFSTDTQYF. This chain joins TRBV5-1 and TRBJ2-3; D is ambiguous. Germline V gene data show CDR1 as SGHRS and CDR2 as YFSETQ. This CDR3 is built from 16 residues. Trimming left V 0 bases short and J 0 bases short, with 11 bases between.

DNA for the CDR3: TGTGCCAGCAGTTTAATTCAGGTCTCCTATGGCTACACCTTC. Its protein is CASSLIQVSYGYTF. V is TRBV28 and J is TRBJ1-2; D uncertain. The CDR3 spans 14 residues. Trimming stripped 2 bases from V and 4 bases from J, with 11 bases between. Germline V gives CDR1 MDHEN, CDR2 SYDVKM.